These 21 T cell receptor beta chains were sequenced from one sample in a study of T cells of healthy individuals. TCRdb re-analysed the 5' RACE reads in MiXCR, keeping a single row per CDR3 protein. There are 60,000 to 80,000 distinct CDR3 sequences in the sample; about 16% occur only once, and approximately 4.8% lies in the top ten. The source of these receptors is a human donor in good health.

This clonotype has a handful of counts. The genes are TRBV7-9 and TRBJ2-7; 7 nucleotides match TRBD2. The CDR3 spans 14 residues. The germline gives CDR1 SEHNR, CDR2 FQNEAQ (reference sequence). V gave up 1 base and J gave up 3 bases; unmatched junction bases: 3. The CDR3 sequence is CASSLVAGNYEQYF. DNA of the CDR3: TGTGCCAGCAGCTTAGTAGCGGGCAACTACGAGCAGTACTTC. The full variable domain, its missing parts supplied by reference TRBV7-9 and TRBJ2-7, is DTGVSQNPRHKITKRGQNVTFRCDPISEHNRLYWYRQTLGQGPEFLTYFQNEAQLEKSRLLSDRFSAERPKGSFSTLEIQRTEQGDSAMYLCASSLVAGNYEQYFGPGTRLTVT.

The chain joins TRBV20-1 to TRBJ1-1, with D uncertain. The CDR3 sequence is 11 residues long. Germline-derived CDR1 and CDR2 are DFQATT and SNEGSKA (reference sequence). CDR3 sequence: CRVTDNTEAFF. Here the CDR3 DNA reads TGCAGGGTGACCGATAACACTGAAGCTTTCTTT.

The chain couples TRBV9 to TRBJ2-1, with TRBD2 as a possible D gene (5 bases). The CDR3 consists of 13 residues. Trimming took off 7 bases at V and 0 bases at J, with 8 bases between the two ends. CDR1 is SGDLS, CDR2 YYNGEE, per germline. The CDR3 here is CASGESSYNEQFF. The DNA of the CDR3 is TGTGCCAGCGGGGAGAGCTCCTACAATGAGCAGTTCTTC.

This clonotype was counted between two and nine times. The chain employs TRBV28 and TRBJ2-6; unclear D gene. The CDR3 is 13 amino acids. Germline values: CDR1 MDHEN, CDR2 SYDVKM. Trimming left V 6 bases short and J 4 bases short, with 7 bases between. The CDR3 DNA follows: TGTGCCAGCAGGGGGTCAGGGGCCAACGTCCTGACTTTC. Protein product: CASRGSGANVLTF.

This clonotype has just a few counts. The CDR3 loop reads CASTSSPGGDEQYF. DNA for the CDR3: TGTGCCAGCACCTCCTCACCCGGGGGGGACGAGCAGTACTTC. The chain uses TRBV6-5 and TRBJ2-7; 8 bases align to TRBD2. The CDR3 length is 14 residues. In germline, CDR1 is MNHEY, CDR2 SVGAGI. The ends lost 7 bases at V and 5 bases at J; junction bases unmatched: 10.

This clonotype was detected ten times or more. The V call is TRBV12-3 or TRBV12-4, the J call TRBJ2-7; no definite D call. The V gene lost 5 bases and the J gene lost 3 bases, with 11 bases spanning the gap. The CDR3 is 13 residues long. The CDR3 sequence: CASSRDSGYEQYF. CDR3 DNA: TGTGCCAGCAGTCGAGACTCGGGCTACGAGCAGTACTTC.

This clonotype was seen more than once but under ten times. The gene calls are TRBV5-1 and TRBJ1-6; D perhaps matches TRBD1 (6 bases). V was cut by 4 bases and J by 7 bases, with 15 bases left in between. Germline loops: CDR1 SGHRS, CDR2 YFSETQ. The CDR3 has 15 residues. The CDR3 spells CASSLDTGPNSPLHF. For the CDR3, the DNA is TGCGCCAGCAGCCTGGACACAGGGCCCAATTCACCCCTCCACTTT. The whole variable domain, filled in from reference TRBV5-1 and TRBJ1-6, reads KAGVTQTPRYLIKTRGQQVTLSCSPISGHRSVSWYQQTPGQGLQFLFEYFSETQRNKGNFPGRFSGRQFSNSRSEMNVSTLELGDSALYLCASSLDTGPNSPLHFGNGTRLTVT.

By its share, this clonotype is medium-sized. The J gene is TRBJ1-5, the V gene TRBV12-3 or TRBV12-4; TRBD1 matches 7 bases. The CDR3 covers 16 residues. After removal of 3 bases from V and 5 bases from J, the junction contained 10 bases not matched to a gene. CDR3 in DNA: TGTGCCAGCAGTTTTTCTCGGACAGGAACCCATCAGCCCCAGCATTTT. This encodes CASSFSRTGTHQPQHF.

This clonotype showed up many times. This chain connects TRBV5-1 to TRBJ2-1; the match to TRBD2 covers 8 bases. Trimming cost V 4 bases and J 8 bases; bases outside gene matches: 11. The CDR3 has 15 amino acids. CDR1 SGHRS and CDR2 YFSETQ come from the germline V gene. The CDR3 DNA reads TGCGCCAGCAGCCGAGAGCCGGGAGGGTTCGATGAGCAGTTCTTC. Translated, it gives CASSREPGGFDEQFF. The whole variable domain, filled in from reference TRBV5-1 and TRBJ2-1, reads KAGVTQTPRYLIKTRGQQVTLSCSPISGHRSVSWYQQTPGQGLQFLFEYFSETQRNKGNFPGRFSGRQFSNSRSEMNVSTLELGDSALYLCASSREPGGFDEQFFGPGTRLTVL.

This clonotype came up many times. V usage is TRBV24-1 and J usage is TRBJ2-2, with D maybe TRBD1 (5 bases). V was pared by 0 bases and J by 2 bases, with 9 bases between. The germline CDR1 and CDR2 sequences are KGHDR and SFDVKD. The CDR3 sequence is 16 residues long. The CDR3 reads CATSDLNRFNTGELFF. Written as DNA, the CDR3 is TGTGCCACCAGTGATTTGAACAGGTTCAACACCGGGGAGCTGTTTTTT.

This clonotype was counted at least ten times. This chain links TRBV30 with TRBJ1-5; 7 bases fit TRBD1. Germline loops: CDR1 GTSNPN, CDR2 SVGIG (reference sequence). The CDR3 extends over 14 amino acids. V lost 5 bases and J lost 5; bases outside the gene matches: 9. CDR3 loop: CAWGVTGVHQPQHF. CDR3 bases: TGTGCCTGGGGGGTAACAGGGGTTCATCAGCCCCAGCATTTT.

This clonotype was found once. Given a much more abundant clone one base away, this may be a read error. The chain links TRBV20-1 to TRBJ2-5; 12 bases line up with TRBD1. CDR1 is DFQATT, CDR2 SNEGSKA, per germline (reference sequence). V trimming: 3 bases; J trimming: 11 bases; junction bases outside the gene matches: 7. CDR3 size: 13 residues. CDR3 residues: CSASWDRGHEQYF. The DNA for the CDR3 is TGCAGTGCTAGTTGGGACAGGGGGCATGAGCAGTACTTC.

Ten or more counts support this clonotype. J is TRBJ2-1 and V is TRBV20-1; possibly TRBD1 for D (6 bases). From germline, CDR1 is DFQATT and CDR2 SNEGSKA (reference sequence). The CDR3 contains 14 residues. Deletions cut 3 bases from V and 7 bases from J, with 16 bases between. The CDR3 nucleotides are TGCAGTGCTAGGAGGGGGTGGTCGGGGAATGAGCAGTTCTTC. Its translation: CSARRGWSGNEQFF.

The chain is built from TRBV29-1 and TRBJ1-5; tentative D call: TRBD1 (5 bases). The V end lost 4 bases, the J end lost 5 bases, and 15 bases lay between the germline ends. Germline assignment: CDR1 SQVTM and CDR2 ANQGSEA. The CDR3 is 14 amino acids. In nucleotides, the CDR3 is TGCAGCGTTGCGTCCGGGGCCAGTGATCAGCCCCAGCATTTT. Translation: CSVASGASDQPQHF.

There are a few counts of this clonotype. The chain employs TRBV9 and TRBJ1-5; tentative D call: TRBD1 (5 bases). The V gene's germline CDR1 is SGDLS and CDR2 YYNGEE. V lost 0 bases and J 9 bases, leaving 13 bases between the germline ends. This CDR3 contains 14 residues. The CDR3 DNA follows: TGTGCCAGCAGCGTAGATGAGGGGTGGTCGCCCCAGCATTTT. It is translated as CASSVDEGWSPQHF.

This clonotype was seen repeatedly, ten times or more. The chain employs TRBV20-1 and TRBJ2-4, with D perhaps matching TRBD2 (5 bases). V lost 6 bases and J lost 7, with 10 bases in between. Germline V gene data show CDR1 as DFQATT and CDR2 as SNEGSKA (reference sequence). The CDR3 is 11 residues long. The chain's CDR3 is CSAGVGNIQYF. For the CDR3, the DNA is TGCAGTGCCGGGGTCGGGAACATTCAGTACTTC.

This chain links TRBV25-1 with TRBJ1-4; D is unclear. Trimming cost V 6 bases and J 0 bases, with 5 bases left between them. The germline CDR1 and CDR2 sequences are MGHDK and SYGVNS. This CDR3 contains 13 residues. The CDR3 DNA reads TGTGCCAGCAGGGGAGCAACTAATGAAAAACTGTTTTTT. Its protein is CASRGATNEKLFF.

This clonotype was recorded many times. The chain uses TRBV4-2 and TRBJ1-4, with D tentatively TRBD1 (5 bases). Trimming removed 3 bases at V and 4 bases at J, with 12 bases between. The germline CDR1 and CDR2 sequences are LGHNA and YNFKEQ. The CDR3 extends over 15 amino acids. DNA for the CDR3: TGTGCCAGCAGCCACGTTGGCCAGGGTAATGAAAAACTGTTTTTT. This sequence encodes CASSHVGQGNEKLFF.

The chain uses TRBV25-1 and TRBJ2-7, with D uncertain. The V gene lost 0 bases and the J gene lost 5 bases, with 11 bases spanning the gap. Germline CDR1 and CDR2: MGHDK and SYGVNS. This CDR3 has 14 residues. The CDR3, as DNA: TGTGCCAGCAGTGAATATTTCGGCGACAACGAGCAGTACTTC. It yields the protein CASSEYFGDNEQYF.

The J gene is TRBJ2-3, the V gene TRBV15; D not certain. Germline V gives CDR1 LNHNV, CDR2 YYDKDF (reference sequence). This CDR3 is built from 14 residues. V was clipped by 3 bases and J by 0 bases, with 7 bases between them. In nucleotides, the CDR3 is TGTGCCACCAGCAGTTGGGAAAGCACAGATACGCAGTATTTT. This gives the protein CATSSWESTDTQYF.

This clonotype was found a few times. CDR3 in DNA: TGTGCCAGCAGCAACCGGGGACAAGAGACCCAGTACTTC. Translated: CASSNRGQETQYF. This chain connects TRBV7-2 to TRBJ2-5; perhaps TRBD2 as D (5 bases). V was cut by 5 bases and J by 2 bases, with 9 bases left in between. Germline loops: CDR1 SGHTA, CDR2 FQGNSA. CDR3 length: 13 residues.